This TCR beta chain was recorded in a study of blood T cell repertoires in COVID-19. Looking at the study overall: The origin of the acute and convalescent COVID-19 samples was the United States, Italy and Spain. PBMCs, B-cell-depleted T cells, or T cells provided the cDNA or gDNA that made up the material.

Measured with immunoSEQ multiplex PCR; TCRdb has only the in-frame clones, and not every one. The table has 250,000 to 300,000 clones, about nine tenths seen once. Participant-reported clinical history was the basis for cohort assignment. Sequenced input: PBMCs or T cells enriched from blood (not recorded which). The receptor's source is a human donor in a cohort exposed to, infected with or recovered from COVID-19 (not recorded which). The donor label of this sample is uncertain.

Here the CDR3 reads CASSVVDSTDTQYF. CDR3 DNA: TGTGCCAGCAGCGTAGTAGATAGCACAGATACGCAGTATTTT. The genes are TRBV9 and TRBJ2-3; D gene ambiguous. This CDR3 is built from 14 residues. Germline CDR1 reads SGDLS; CDR2 reads YYNGEE. Trimming took off 0 bases at V and 0 bases at J, with 5 bases between the two ends.